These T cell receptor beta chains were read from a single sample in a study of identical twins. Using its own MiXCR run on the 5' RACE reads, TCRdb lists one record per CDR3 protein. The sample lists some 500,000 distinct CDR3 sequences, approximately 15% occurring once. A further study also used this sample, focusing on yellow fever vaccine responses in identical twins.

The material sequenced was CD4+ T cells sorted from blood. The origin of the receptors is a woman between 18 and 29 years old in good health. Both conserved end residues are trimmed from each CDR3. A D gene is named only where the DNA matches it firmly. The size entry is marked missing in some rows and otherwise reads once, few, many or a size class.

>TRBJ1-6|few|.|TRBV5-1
ASSIGTIPDSPLH
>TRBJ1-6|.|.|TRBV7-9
ASSRGDYNSPLH
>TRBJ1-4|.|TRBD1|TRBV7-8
ASSLLQGLTNEKLF
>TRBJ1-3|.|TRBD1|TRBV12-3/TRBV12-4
ASNPTGPGNTIY
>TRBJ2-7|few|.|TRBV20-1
SARDPRAYEQY
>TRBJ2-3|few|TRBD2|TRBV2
ASRNRGGRTDTQY
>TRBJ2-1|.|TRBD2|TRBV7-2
ASSTGTSGVSYNEQF
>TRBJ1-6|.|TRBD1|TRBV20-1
SARETGDSPLH
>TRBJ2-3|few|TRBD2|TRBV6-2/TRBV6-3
ASLESSGRATDTQY
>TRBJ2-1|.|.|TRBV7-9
ASHHFKGLTYNEQF
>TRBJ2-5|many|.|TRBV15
ATSRDLTVQETQY
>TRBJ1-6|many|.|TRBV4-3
ASSHGGSSYNSPLH
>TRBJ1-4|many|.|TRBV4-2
ASREGAANEKLF
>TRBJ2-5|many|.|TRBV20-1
SASHPSKQTQY
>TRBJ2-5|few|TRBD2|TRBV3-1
ASSQGRLALQETQY
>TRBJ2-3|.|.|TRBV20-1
SARWSGDTQY
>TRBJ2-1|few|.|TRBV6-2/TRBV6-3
ASSYPLDSLNEQF
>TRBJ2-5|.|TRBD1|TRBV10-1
ASSAGQAVKTQY
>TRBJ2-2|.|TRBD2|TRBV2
ASKSGGVGTGELF
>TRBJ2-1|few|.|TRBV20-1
SARPPGPSNEQF
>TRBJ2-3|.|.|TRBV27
ASSFTPSDTQY
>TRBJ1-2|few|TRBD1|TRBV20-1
SAKNSGTGPYGYT
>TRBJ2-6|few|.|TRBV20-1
SAEWANVLT